The TCR beta chain described here comes from a study of molecular identifiers for immune sequencing clone quantification. MiXCR, applied by TCRdb to the PCR reads, yields one record per CDR3 protein. The table lists 50,000 to 65,000 distinct CDR3 sequences, almost 25% of them singletons. The sorting of naive CD8 T cells used the CD8+CD4-CCR7+CD45RA+ phenotype. In germline, CDR1 is MDHEN, CDR2 SYDVKM. The V gene lost 5 bases and the J gene lost 7 bases, with 26 bases spanning the gap. The CDR3 totals 17 residues. Study outcomes and limitations: Underestimation of highly expanded clone sizes could arise where identical TCR molecules share a barcode.

In the case of this clonotype: The antigen remains undetermined.

Sequencing was done on a sample of naive CD8+ T cells from blood, with Jurkat cell RNA spiked in. As for subset: FACS-sorted CD8+CD4-CCR7+CD45RA+ naive T cells. The chain is built from TRBV28 and TRBJ1-2; D not resolved. The receptor was derived from a human donor in good health. Some libraries in this study had Jurkat cell RNA spiked in. The CDR3 sequence: CASSPRRSLTGDCGYTF. DNA for the CDR3: TGTGCCAGCAGTCCCCGCCGTTCTCTGACTGGTGACTGTGGCTACACCTTC.